Below, 6 T cell receptor beta chains from the same sample are listed, as sequenced in a study of T cells in Graves' hyperthyroidism and ophthalmopathy. Amplified TCR beta CDR3 regions came from RNA transcripts. HTBI primers were used for first-round RT-PCR of the TCR CDR3. Using its own MiXCR run on the multiplex PCR reads, TCRdb lists one record per CDR3 protein. Of almost 350,000 distinct CDR3 sequences listed, around 18% were seen once; the top ten hold about 14%. The sample taken for sequencing was blood. All receptors derive from a woman in her forties with Graves' ophthalmopathy.

A few counts support this clonotype. One end of the junction fails to match germline, which may point to a read error. J is TRBJ1-1 and V is TRBV5-1; unclear D gene. The length of the CDR3 is 15 residues. Germline CDR1 is SGHRS and CDR2 is YFSETQ. Here the CDR3 DNA reads TGCGCCAGCAGCTTGGATCCCAGGCCGAACACTGAAGCTTCCTTT. Translating it yields CASSLDPRPNTEASF.

This clonotype has at least ten counts. This rearrangement joins TRBV28 to TRBJ2-2; D is unresolved. The CDR3 covers 14 residues. Per germline, CDR1 MDHEN and CDR2 SYDVKM. With 6 bases removed from V and 7 bases from J, the gap between germline ends came to 15 bases. Here the CDR3 DNA reads TGTGCCAGCAGCACCGGCCCCTTCGTCGGGGAGCTGTTTTTT. Protein sequence: CASSTGPFVGELFF.

CDR3 amino acids: CSALLPGLGGETQYF. The DNA for the CDR3 is TGCAGTGCCTTATTACCGGGACTCGGGGGCGAGACCCAGTACTTC. The chain has TRBV20-1 and TRBJ2-5; D assignment may be TRBD1 or TRBD2 (6 bases each). This CDR3 is 15 amino acids long. Deletions cut 6 bases from V and 5 bases from J, with 22 bases between. Germline V gene sequence: CDR1 DFQATT, CDR2 SNEGSKA (reference sequence).

This clonotype showed up many times. V and J are TRBV5-6 and TRBJ1-1; 8 positions agree with TRBD1. CDR1 and CDR2 (germline): SGHDT, YYEEEE. The CDR3 has 14 amino acids. The trim removed 1 base at V and 4 bases at J, leaving 3 bases unmatched. The CDR3: CASSLQGAFTEAFF. The DNA for the CDR3 is TGTGCCAGCAGCTTGCAGGGGGCTTTCACTGAAGCTTTCTTT. The complete variable domain, with remaining parts taken from reference TRBV5-6 and TRBJ1-1, reads DAGVTQSPTHLIKTRGQQVTLRCSPKSGHDTVSWYQQALGQGPQFIFQYYEEEERQRGNFPDRFSGHQFPNYSSELNVNALLLGDSALYLCASSLQGAFTEAFFGQGTRLTVV.

This clonotype was found many times. This rearrangement joins TRBV6-1 to TRBJ2-7; TRBD1 is a possible D gene (6 bases). The CDR3 runs to 15 residues. Germline assignment: CDR1 MNHNS and CDR2 SASEGT. Trimming shortened V by 2 bases and J by 3 bases, and 14 bases separated the two germline ends. CDR3 sequence reads: CASSENEGQDYEQYF. The CDR3 coding sequence is TGTGCCAGCAGTGAAAACGAGGGACAAGACTACGAGCAGTACTTC.

This clonotype has ten or more counts. The chain has TRBV30 and TRBJ1-2; TRBD1 is a possible D gene (5 bases). This CDR3 has 14 residues. V was shortened by 4 bases and J by 6 bases, with 18 bases between the two germline ends. Per germline, CDR1 GTSNPN and CDR2 SVGIG (reference sequence). The CDR3 is CAWTRPGSGNGYTF. CDR3 bases: TGTGCCTGGACTAGACCCGGTTCAGGGAATGGCTACACCTTC.